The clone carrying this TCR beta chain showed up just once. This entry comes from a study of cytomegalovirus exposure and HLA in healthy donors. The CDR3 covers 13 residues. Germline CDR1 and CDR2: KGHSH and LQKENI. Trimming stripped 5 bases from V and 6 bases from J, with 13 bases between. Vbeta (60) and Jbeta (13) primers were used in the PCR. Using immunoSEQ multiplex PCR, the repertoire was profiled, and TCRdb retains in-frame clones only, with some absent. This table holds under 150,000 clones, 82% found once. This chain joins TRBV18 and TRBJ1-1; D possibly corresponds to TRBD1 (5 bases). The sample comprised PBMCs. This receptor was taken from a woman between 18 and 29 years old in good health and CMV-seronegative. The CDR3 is CASSTRERAEAFF. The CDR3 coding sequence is TGTGCCAGCTCAACCAGGGAACGGGCTGAAGCTTTCTTT.